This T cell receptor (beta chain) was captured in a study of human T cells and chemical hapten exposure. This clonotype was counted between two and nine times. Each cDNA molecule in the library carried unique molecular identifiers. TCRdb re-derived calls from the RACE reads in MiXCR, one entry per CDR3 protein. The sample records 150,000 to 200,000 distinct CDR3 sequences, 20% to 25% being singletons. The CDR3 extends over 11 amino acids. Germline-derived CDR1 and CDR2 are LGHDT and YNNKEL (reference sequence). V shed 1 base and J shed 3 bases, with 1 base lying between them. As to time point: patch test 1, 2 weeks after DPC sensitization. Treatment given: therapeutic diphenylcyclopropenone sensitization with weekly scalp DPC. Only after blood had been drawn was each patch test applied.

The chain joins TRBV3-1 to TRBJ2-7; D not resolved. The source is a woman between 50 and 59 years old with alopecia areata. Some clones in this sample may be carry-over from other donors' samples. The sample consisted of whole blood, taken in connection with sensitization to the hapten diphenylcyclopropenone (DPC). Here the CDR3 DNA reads TGTGCCAGCAGCCAAGTCTACGAGCAGTACTTC. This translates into CASSQVYEQYF.